This TCR beta chain is from a study of identical twins. The authors used template switching to add a universal primer site and gave cDNA unique molecular identifiers. MiXCR was run by TCRdb on the 5' RACE reads, yielding one entry per CDR3 protein. The sample holds 1,800,000 or so distinct CDR3 sequences, around a third seen once. In this sample, this clonotype turned up a few times. Its specificity is not known. Donors were all healthy Caucasians. Regarding the study as a whole: An excess of low generation probability was shown by twin-shared out-of-frame alpha sequences. Abundant beta clonotypes from cord blood had fewer insertions, unlike memory repertoires, which showed none.

The receptor's source is a newborn girl in good health. Sample: cord blood.

CDR3 protein: CASSQLQGFRTEAFF. The CDR3 bases are TGCGCCAGCAGCCAATTGCAAGGCTTTAGGACTGAAGCTTTCTTT. This chain connects TRBV4-1 to TRBJ1-1; D is undetermined. The CDR3 covers 15 residues. Germline V CDR1 and CDR2: MGHRA, YSYEKL. V was cut by 2 bases and J by 5 bases, with 15 bases left in between.